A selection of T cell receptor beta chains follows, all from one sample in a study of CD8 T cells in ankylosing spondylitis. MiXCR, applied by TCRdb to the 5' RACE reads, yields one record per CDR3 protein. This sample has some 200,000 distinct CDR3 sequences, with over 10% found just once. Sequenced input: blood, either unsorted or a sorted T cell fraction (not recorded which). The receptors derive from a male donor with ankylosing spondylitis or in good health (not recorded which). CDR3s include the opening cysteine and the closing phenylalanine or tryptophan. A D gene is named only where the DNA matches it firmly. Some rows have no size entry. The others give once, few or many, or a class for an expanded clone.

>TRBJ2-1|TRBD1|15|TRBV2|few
TGTGCCAGCAGTGAATTTGCAGGGGGCAACAATGAGCAGTTCTTC
CASSEFAGGNNEQFF
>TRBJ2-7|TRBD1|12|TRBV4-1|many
TGCGCCAGCAGCCTAACAGGGGGCGAGCAGTACTTC
CASSLTGGEQYF
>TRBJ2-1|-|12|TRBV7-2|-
TGTGCCAGCAGCCCTCACCTATGGGAGCAGTTCTTC
CASSPHLWEQFF
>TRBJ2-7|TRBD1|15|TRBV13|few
TGTGCCAGCAGCCGACCCGGGACAGGGGGCGTCGAGCAGTACTTC
CASSRPGTGGVEQYF
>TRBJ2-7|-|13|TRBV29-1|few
TGCAGCGTTGTGGTCAGTACTACCTACGAGCAGTACTTC
CSVVVSTTYEQYF
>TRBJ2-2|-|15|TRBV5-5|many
TGTGCCAGCAGCTTTTTTAGGGGAGGTACCGGGGAGCTGTTTTTT
CASSFFRGGTGELFF
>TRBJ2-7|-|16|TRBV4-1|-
TGCGCCAGCAGCCAAGTGTATAGCGGTGGCTGGTTGGAGCAGTACTTC
CASSQVYSGGWLEQYF
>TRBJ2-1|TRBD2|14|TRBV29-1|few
TGCAGCGTTGAAGGAGCGGGGGGGATCGATGAGCAGTTCTTC
CSVEGAGGIDEQFF
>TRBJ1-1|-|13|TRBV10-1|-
TGCGCCAGCACTCCCAATGGGGGGTATGAAGCTTTCTTT
CASTPNGGYEAFF
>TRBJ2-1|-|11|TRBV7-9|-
TGTGCCAGCGTTGGTAAGGGTGAGCAGTTCTTC
CASVGKGEQFF
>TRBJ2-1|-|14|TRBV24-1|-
TGTGCCACCAGTGATTTAGACCAACCCGGGGAGCAGTTCTTC
CATSDLDQPGEQFF
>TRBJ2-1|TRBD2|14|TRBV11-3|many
TGTGCCAGCAGCCGGGGGGAGGTTGTTAATGAGCAGTTCTTC
CASSRGEVVNEQFF
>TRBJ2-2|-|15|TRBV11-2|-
TGTGCCAGCAGCTTCGGGCCTGCTAGAACCGGGGAGCTGTTTTTT
CASSFGPARTGELFF
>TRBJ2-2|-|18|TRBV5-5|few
TGTGCCAGCAGCTTATCCGTCAGGGTATACTCGAACACCGGGGAGCTGTTTTTT
CASSLSVRVYSNTGELFF
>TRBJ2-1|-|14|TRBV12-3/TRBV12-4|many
TGTGCCAGCAGTTTAGGCCCTTCTGGCAATGAGCAGTTCTTC
CASSLGPSGNEQFF
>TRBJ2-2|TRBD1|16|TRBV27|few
TGTGCCAGCAGCCGTCCCGGGACAGGGAACACCGGGGAGCTGTTTTTT
CASSRPGTGNTGELFF
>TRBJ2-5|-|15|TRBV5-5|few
TGTGCCAGCAGCCAATTCACCGGGCTCCAAGAGACCCAGTACTTC
CASSQFTGLQETQYF
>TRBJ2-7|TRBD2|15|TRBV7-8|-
TGTGCCAGCAGCTTAGAGACTAGCGGGCACTACGAGCAGTACTTC
CASSLETSGHYEQYF
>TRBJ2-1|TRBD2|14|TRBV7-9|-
TGTGCCAGCAGCCCACAGGCGGGAGTCTCTGAGCAGTTCTTC
CASSPQAGVSEQFF
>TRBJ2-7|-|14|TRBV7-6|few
TGTGCCAGCAGCCCCTGGGACGCTACCTACGAGCAGTACTTC
CASSPWDATYEQYF
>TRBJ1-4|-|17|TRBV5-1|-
TGCGCCAGCAGCTTGAACTGGTTGGGGGAATTTAATGAAAAACTGTTTTTT
CASSLNWLGEFNEKLFF
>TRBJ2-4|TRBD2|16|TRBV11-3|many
TGTGCCAGCAGCCCCGGGACTAGCGGGGTCGGGAACATTCAGTACTTC
CASSPGTSGVGNIQYF
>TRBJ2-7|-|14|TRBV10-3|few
TGTGCCATCAGTGGACGAGGGGACTCCTACGAGCAGTACTTC
CAISGRGDSYEQYF
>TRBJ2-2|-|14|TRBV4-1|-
TGCGCCAGCAGCCAAGTAGGGGCGCCCGGGGAGCTGTTTTTT
CASSQVGAPGELFF
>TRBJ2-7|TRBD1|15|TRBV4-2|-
TGTGCCAGCAGCCCCGCCGGTCAGGGGGTTGAGGAGCAGTACTTC
CASSPAGQGVEEQYF
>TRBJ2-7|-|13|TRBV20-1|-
TGCAGTGCTATAGGACGAGGGACGTACGAGCAGTACTTC
CSAIGRGTYEQYF
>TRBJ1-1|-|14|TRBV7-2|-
TGTGCCAGGGGGACGGCAGCTAGGAACACTGAAGCTTTCTTT
CARGTAARNTEAFF
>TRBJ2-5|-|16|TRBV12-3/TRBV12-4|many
TGTGCCAGCACCACCTCAGGGTCCCCGGCTCAAGAGACCCAGTACTTC
CASTTSGSPAQETQYF
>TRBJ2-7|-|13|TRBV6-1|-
TGTGCCAGCAGTGAAGTCGGAGCCTACGAGCAGTACTTC
CASSEVGAYEQYF
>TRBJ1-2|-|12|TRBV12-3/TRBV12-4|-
TGTGCCAGCAGTTTAGGACTCTATGGCTACACCTTC
CASSLGLYGYTF
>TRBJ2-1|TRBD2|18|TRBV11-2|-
TGTGCCAGCAGCTTAGATCATCGGCGGGGGATCACCTACAATGAGCAGTTCTTC
CASSLDHRRGITYNEQFF
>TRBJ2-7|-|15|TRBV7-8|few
TGTGCCAGCACCCTCAGCGGCGGGGAGGCCTACGAGCAGTACTTC
CASTLSGGEAYEQYF
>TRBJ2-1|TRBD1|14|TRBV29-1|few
TGCAGCGTTGAGGGACAGGGTACTTACAATGAGCAGTTCTTC
CSVEGQGTYNEQFF
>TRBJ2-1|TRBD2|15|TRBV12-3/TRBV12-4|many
TGTGCCAGCACCCCTCCGGGACTAGCGAACAATGAGCAGTTCTTC
CASTPPGLANNEQFF
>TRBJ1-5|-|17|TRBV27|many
TGTGCCAGCAGTACAATGGGTGGCAGGGGCAGCAATCAGCCCCAGCATTTT
CASSTMGGRGSNQPQHF
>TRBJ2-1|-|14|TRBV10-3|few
TGTGCCATCAGTGAAGGCAGGGAGGCCAATGAGCAGTTCTTC
CAISEGREANEQFF
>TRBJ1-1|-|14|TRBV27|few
TGTGCCAGCAGTTCCACTCGCAGGGGAACTGAAGCTTTCTTT
CASSSTRRGTEAFF
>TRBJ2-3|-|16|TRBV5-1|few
TGCGCCAGCAGCTTGGGGGTTAGCGGCGCCACAGATACGCAGTATTTT
CASSLGVSGATDTQYF
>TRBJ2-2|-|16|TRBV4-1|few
TGCGCCAGCAGCCTCACTGGGAGCAGGAACACCGGGGAGCTGTTTTTT
CASSLTGSRNTGELFF
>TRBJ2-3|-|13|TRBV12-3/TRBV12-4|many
TGTGCCAGCACTCTCTACTCCACAGATACGCAGTATTTT
CASTLYSTDTQYF
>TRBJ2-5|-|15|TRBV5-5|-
TGTGCCAGCAGCCCCATCCGGGACCCCAGAGTGGACCAGTACTTC
CASSPIRDPRVDQYF
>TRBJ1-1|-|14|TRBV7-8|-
TGTGCCAGCAGTTATTTCGGGGGGAACACTGAAGCTTTCTTT
CASSYFGGNTEAFF
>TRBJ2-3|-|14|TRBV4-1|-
TGCGCCAGCAGCCAAGGCGCAGGGTCAGATACGCAGTATTTT
CASSQGAGSDTQYF
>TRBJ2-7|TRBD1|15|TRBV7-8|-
TGTGCCAGGAGCCCTGGACAGGGGGCCTCCTACGAGCAGTACTTC
CARSPGQGASYEQYF
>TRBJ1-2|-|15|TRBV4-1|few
TGCGCCAGCAGCGACGGAGGGTATGCGAACTATGGCTACACCTTC
CASSDGGYANYGYTF